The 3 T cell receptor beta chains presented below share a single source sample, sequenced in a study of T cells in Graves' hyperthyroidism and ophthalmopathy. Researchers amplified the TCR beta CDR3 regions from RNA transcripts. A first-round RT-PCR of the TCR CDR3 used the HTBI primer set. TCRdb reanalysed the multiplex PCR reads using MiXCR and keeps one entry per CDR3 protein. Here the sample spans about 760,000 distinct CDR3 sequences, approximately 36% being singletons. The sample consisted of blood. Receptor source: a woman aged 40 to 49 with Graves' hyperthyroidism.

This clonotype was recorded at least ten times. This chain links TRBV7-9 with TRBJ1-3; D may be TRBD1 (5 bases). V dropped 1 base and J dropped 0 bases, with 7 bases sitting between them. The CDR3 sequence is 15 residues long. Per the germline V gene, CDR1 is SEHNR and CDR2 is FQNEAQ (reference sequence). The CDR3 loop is CASSLDGASGNTIYF. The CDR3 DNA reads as TGTGCCAGCAGCTTAGACGGGGCCTCTGGAAACACCATATATTTT.

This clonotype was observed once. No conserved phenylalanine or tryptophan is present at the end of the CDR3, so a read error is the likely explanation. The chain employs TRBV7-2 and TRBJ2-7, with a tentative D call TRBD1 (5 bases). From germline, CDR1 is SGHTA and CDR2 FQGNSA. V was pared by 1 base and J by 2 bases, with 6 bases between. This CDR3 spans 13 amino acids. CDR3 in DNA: TGTGCCAGCAGCTTAGTACAGGCCTACGAGCAGTACCTC. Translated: CASSLVQAYEQYL.

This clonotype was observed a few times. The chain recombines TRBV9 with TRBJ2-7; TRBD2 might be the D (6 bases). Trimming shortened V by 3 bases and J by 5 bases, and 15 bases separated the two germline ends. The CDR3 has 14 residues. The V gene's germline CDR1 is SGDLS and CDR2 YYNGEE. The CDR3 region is CASSADGGDHEQYF. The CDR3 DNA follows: TGTGCCAGCAGCGCCGACGGGGGAGATCACGAGCAGTACTTC.